The 17 T cell receptor beta chains below all came from one sample that was sequenced in a study of blood T cell repertoires in COVID-19. Measured with immunoSEQ multiplex PCR; TCRdb has only the in-frame clones, and not every one. This table has about 250,000 clones, 88% appearing once. Sequencing was carried out using peripheral blood. Receptor source: a woman aged 30 to 39 with COVID-19, enrolled during active disease.

This chain joins TRBV27 and TRBJ1-6, with a weak D call TRBD1 (5 bases). The CDR3 is made up of 13 amino acids. V was trimmed by 7 bases and J by 13 bases, leaving 17 bases between them. Germline loops: CDR1 MNHEY, CDR2 SMNVEV (reference sequence). CDR3 nucleotide sequence: TGTGCCAGCACTAGTACCCCGGGACTCCCCCTCCACTTT. It specifies CASTSTPGLPLHF.

V and J are TRBV5-1 and TRBJ1-5, with a weak D call TRBD1 (5 bases). With 4 bases removed from V and 3 bases from J, the gap between germline ends came to 8 bases. The CDR3 consists of 13 residues. Germline CDR1 SGHRS, CDR2 YFSETQ. The CDR3 bases are TGCGCCAGCAGCGGGGGGGACAATCAGCCCCAGCATTTT. Translating gives CASSGGDNQPQHF.

The rearrangement links TRBV27 to TRBJ2-7; unclear D gene. The germline V gene encodes CDR1 MNHEY and CDR2 SMNVEV (reference sequence). CDR3 length: 15 amino acids. V shed 5 bases and J shed 2 bases, with 16 bases lying between them. This CDR3 reads CASSPGLGWAYEQYV. CDR3 coding DNA: TGTGCCAGCAGTCCCGGGTTAGGCTGGGCCTACGAGCAGTACGTC.

The V and J genes are TRBV10-3 and TRBJ2-3; 7 nucleotides line up with TRBD1. Per germline, CDR1 ENHRY and CDR2 SYGVKD. The CDR3 runs to 13 residues. V lost 8 bases, J lost 5 bases, and 7 bases stayed unmatched. The CDR3 bases are TGTGCCATCGGTCCGACAGGGATAGATACGCAGTATTTT. Residues: CAIGPTGIDTQYF.

V and J are TRBV18 and TRBJ2-2; 9 nucleotides align to TRBD1. The CDR3 has 14 residues. After removal of 3 bases from V and 5 bases from J, the junction contained 1 base not matched to a gene. Germline loops: CDR1 KGHSH, CDR2 LQKENI. The CDR3 sequence: CASSPGTGTGELFF. The CDR3 DNA follows: TGTGCCAGCTCACCCGGGACAGGGACCGGGGAGCTGTTTTTT. The complete variable domain, with remaining parts taken from reference TRBV18 and TRBJ2-2, reads NAGVMQNPRHLVRRRGQEARLRCSPMKGHSHVYWYRQLPEEGLKFMVYLQKENIIDESGMPKERFSAEFPKEGPSILRIQQVVRGDSAAYFCASSPGTGTGELFFGEGSRLTVL.

This sequence joins TRBV10-3 and TRBJ2-6, with a weak D call TRBD1 (6 bases). The CDR3 totals 17 residues. Trimming cost V 2 bases and J 4 bases, with 15 bases left between them. The germline V gene encodes CDR1 ENHRY and CDR2 SYGVKD. The CDR3 DNA reads TGTGCCATCAGTGAGACCCGACAGGAAGCGGGGGCCAACGTCCTGACTTTC. This codes for CAISETRQEAGANVLTF.

The chain joins TRBV28 to TRBJ2-5; TRBD2 aligns across 8 bases. The CDR3 spans 15 residues. Losses at the gene ends were 5 bases for V and 4 bases for J; bases not matched to a gene: 9. CDR1 and CDR2 from the germline V gene are MDHEN and SYDVKM. CDR3 residues: CASSPLRGVRETQYF. DNA of the CDR3: TGTGCCAGCAGTCCTCTGCGGGGGGTCCGAGAGACCCAGTACTTC.

The CDR3 region has the DNA TGTGCCAGCAGCTTAGGGAAGGGCAGGGGAAATAACTATGTCGGCTACACCTTC. Encoded protein: CASSLGKGRGNNYVGYTF. V gene TRBV7-9 combines with J gene TRBJ1-2, with D maybe TRBD1 (6 bases). Germline V gives CDR1 SEHNR, CDR2 FQNEAQ (reference sequence). The CDR3 contains 18 residues. Trimming took off 1 base at V and 8 bases at J, with 26 bases between the two ends.

A few counts support this clone. Compared with germline, one end of the junction differs, possibly owing to a read error. The chain has TRBV28 and TRBJ2-7, with 9 bases identical to TRBD1. This CDR3 contains 15 residues. Germline V gene data show CDR1 as MDHEN and CDR2 as SYDVKM. CDR3 protein: CASSSPGQGSSEQYF. In DNA form, the CDR3 reads TGTGCCAGCAGTTCTCCGGGACAGGGTTCCTCCGAGCAGTACTTC.

The V and J genes are TRBV7-8 and TRBJ1-5, with 9 bases lining up with TRBD1. The junction had 19 bases not matched to a gene; V was cut back by 9 bases and J by 13 bases. The germline gives CDR1 SGHVS, CDR2 FQNEAQ. The CDR3 totals 15 residues. CDR3 region: CASTATGGAPKEQHF. The CDR3 region has the DNA TGTGCCAGTACCGCTACAGGGGGCGCGCCTAAAGAACAGCATTTT.

This chain links TRBV6-1 with TRBJ1-1, with TRBD1 matching 7 bases. The CDR3 is 13 amino acids. Trimming removed 5 bases from V and 6 bases from J; junction bases left unmatched: 6. The germline V gene encodes CDR1 MNHNS and CDR2 SASEGT. CDR3 sequence (DNA): TGTGCCAGCAGTCACAGGGGTGAGGCTGAAGCTTTCTTT. Translating it yields CASSHRGEAEAFF.

The chain combines TRBV11-2 with TRBJ2-1; tentative D call: TRBD2 (6 bases). CDR1 and CDR2 (germline): SGHAT, FQNNGV. The CDR3 loop spans 17 amino acids. Trimming shortened V by 2 bases and J by 0 bases, and 14 bases separated the two germline ends. CDR3 in amino acids: CASSLSDETSSYNEQFF. CDR3 sequence (DNA): TGTGCCAGCAGCTTATCTGACGAGACTAGCTCCTACAATGAGCAGTTCTTC.

The V call is TRBV5-1, the J call TRBJ2-5; D ambiguous. CDR1 is SGHRS and CDR2 is YFSETQ in the germline V gene. This CDR3 contains 15 residues. Trimming shortened V by 5 bases and J by 1 base, and 15 bases separated the two germline ends. CDR3 nucleotides: TGCGCCAGCAGGTCCGGGTTTACGGCCCAAGAGACCCAGTACTTC. Amino acid sequence: CASRSGFTAQETQYF.

The gene calls are TRBV28 and TRBJ1-2; 9 bases align to TRBD1. The trim removed 7 bases at V and 3 bases at J, leaving 15 bases unmatched. Germline V gives CDR1 MDHEN, CDR2 SYDVKM. This CDR3 has 17 amino acids. CDR3 bases: TGTGCCAGCACGGGCCATAGACAGGGGGTCGCTCACTATGGCTACACCTTC. Protein sequence: CASTGHRQGVAHYGYTF.

J is TRBJ2-1 and V is TRBV5-1; TRBD1 matches at 7 bases. The CDR3 totals 15 residues. The J segment lost 4 bases and the V segment lost 6 bases, leaving 10 bases of the junction unmatched. Per germline, CDR1 SGHRS and CDR2 YFSETQ. DNA of the CDR3: TGCGCCAGCACAAGCATGGACAGGCCTTACAATGAGCAGTTCTTC. Encoded protein: CASTSMDRPYNEQFF.

This clone was found a few times. The V gene is TRBV4-3, the J gene TRBJ1-2; D is ambiguous. V lost 0 bases to trimming and J lost 0 bases, with 11 bases between them. The germline CDR1 and CDR2 sequences are LGHNA and YSLEER. CDR3 size: 16 residues. CDR3 protein: CASSQDWAGPNYGYTF. The CDR3 DNA reads TGCGCCAGCAGCCAAGATTGGGCAGGTCCTAACTATGGCTACACCTTC.

The rearrangement links TRBV5-4 to TRBJ2-1; 12 bases are a match to TRBD2. The CDR3 is 15 amino acids. The J segment lost 9 bases and the V segment lost 0 bases, leaving 4 bases of the junction unmatched. Germline CDR1 reads SGHNT; CDR2 reads YYREEE (reference sequence). The chain's CDR3 is CASSLGLAGAIEQFF. CDR3 DNA sequence: TGTGCCAGCAGCTTGGGACTAGCGGGAGCGATTGAGCAGTTCTTC.